The 23 T cell receptor beta chains below come from one sample, sequenced in a study of regulatory T cells in long-lasting Graves disease. Stated time point: persistent/refractory GD, antithyroid drugs over 5 years with positive TRAb. PBMC-derived RNA was used for the TCR library. Sequencing libraries for TCR beta were prepared with iRepertoire HTBI primers and Arm-PCR of CDR3 regions. From the multiplex PCR reads, TCRdb called clonotypes with MiXCR, one entry per CDR3 protein. The table shows 400,000 to 500,000 distinct CDR3 sequences, with around 23% occurring only once. Sequences were derived from peripheral blood mononuclear cells (PBMCs), sampled when the disease was refractory, from a patient treated with antithyroid drugs. These receptors all stem from a female donor with Graves disease.

This clonotype has just a few counts. The CDR3: CATSRLGQASSGANVLTF. CDR3 coding DNA: TGTGCCACCAGCAGACTGGGACAGGCCAGCTCTGGGGCCAACGTCCTGACTTTC. The V gene is TRBV15, the J gene TRBJ2-6; TRBD1 agrees at 8 bases. The germline V gene encodes CDR1 LNHNV and CDR2 YYDKDF (reference sequence). J gave up 0 bases and V 2 bases, and 6 bases lay outside the gene matches. This CDR3 spans 18 amino acids. The full variable domain, with the rest looked up from reference TRBV15 and TRBJ2-6, is DAMVIQNPRYQVTQFGKPVTLSCSQTLNHNVMYWYQQKSSQAPKLLFHYYDKDFNNEADTPDNFQSRRPNTSFCFLDIRSPGLGDTAMYLCATSRLGQASSGANVLTFGAGSRLTVL.

As to this clonotype: This clone may be a read error of a much larger clone one base away. The chain joins TRBV12-3 or TRBV12-4 to TRBJ2-7; D uncertain. The V gene lost 6 bases and the J gene lost 5 bases, with 8 bases spanning the gap. This CDR3 has 11 amino acids. The CDR3 protein is CASSVGNEQYF. For the CDR3, the DNA is TGTGCCAGCAGCGTTGGGAACGAGCAGTACTTC.

This chain uses TRBV10-3 with TRBJ2-1; a possible D gene is TRBD1 (5 bases). The CDR3 is made up of 16 amino acids. Trimming shortened V by 4 bases and J by 2 bases, and 15 bases separated the two germline ends. CDR1 is ENHRY, CDR2 SYGVKD, per germline. In DNA, the CDR3 is TGTGCCATCAGTGCTTCCGGCAGGGTCGCCTACAATGAGCAGTTCTTC. Protein: CAISASGRVAYNEQFF.

In its sample, this clonotype was seen many times. V is TRBV28 and J is TRBJ2-6; D possibly uses TRBD1 or TRBD2 (5 bases each). Germline CDR1 and CDR2: MDHEN and SYDVKM. CDR3 length: 16 amino acids. Trimming stripped 5 bases from V and 2 bases from J, with 13 bases between. CDR3 residues: CASSPPWGTGANVLTF. The CDR3 nucleotides read TGTGCCAGCAGTCCCCCTTGGGGGACTGGGGCCAACGTCCTGACTTTC.

This clonotype was found a few times. V is TRBV5-1 and J is TRBJ2-7, with 8 nucleotides matching TRBD2. Per germline, CDR1 SGHRS and CDR2 YFSETQ. The V and J ends lost 0 bases and 3 bases, in that order; junction bases with no gene match: 5. The CDR3 loop spans 15 amino acids. The CDR3 protein is CASSLARGRIYEQYF. In DNA, the CDR3 is TGCGCCAGCAGCTTGGCCCGCGGGAGGATCTACGAGCAGTACTTC.

This clonotype was counted a few times. The V call is TRBV7-8, the J call TRBJ2-5; 8 bases fit TRBD1. Germline V CDR1 and CDR2: SGHVS, FQNEAQ. The trim removed 3 bases at V and 5 bases at J, leaving 2 bases unmatched. CDR3 length: 13 amino acids. The CDR3 coding sequence is TGTGCCAGCAGCTTTCAGGGGGCTGAGACCCAGTACTTC. As protein: CASSFQGAETQYF.

The chain joins TRBV10-1 to TRBJ1-1; D unresolved. Deletions cut 2 bases from V and 0 bases from J, with 10 bases between. Germline V CDR1 and CDR2: WNHNN, SYGVQD (reference sequence). The CDR3 is 15 residues long. In DNA, the CDR3 is TGCGCCAGCAGTGAGACTGGGAATATGAACACTGAAGCTTTCTTT. Translation gives CASSETGNMNTEAFF.

This clonotype was seen a handful of times. V and J are TRBV15 and TRBJ1-1; no clear D. Germline V gene data show CDR1 as LNHNV and CDR2 as YYDKDF (reference sequence). The CDR3 has 12 amino acids. Between the trimmed V and J ends, which lost 5 bases and 6 bases, there was a span of 10 bases. The CDR3 is CATSSLVSEAFF. As DNA, the CDR3 is TGTGCCACCAGCTCCCTGGTGTCTGAAGCTTTCTTT.

This clonotype was detected ten times or more. The rearrangement joins TRBV28 to TRBJ2-5, with D possibly TRBD2 on 8 matching bases. Trimming pared 6 bases from V and 4 bases from J, leaving 21 bases between. CDR1 is MDHEN and CDR2 is SYDVKM in the germline V gene. The CDR3 has 16 amino acids. For the CDR3, the DNA is TGTGCCAGCAGGCGGGGGGCCCACAGGGGCGGAGAGACCCAGTACTTC. Translated: CASRRGAHRGGETQYF.

This sequence joins TRBV7-9 and TRBJ2-3, with 13 bases identical to TRBD2. In germline, CDR1 is SEHNR, CDR2 FQNEAQ (reference sequence). The V segment lost 5 bases and the J segment 4 bases; nucleotides outside the gene matches: 9. The CDR3 loop spans 17 amino acids. The CDR3 DNA reads TGTGCCAGCAGCAAAGGACTAGCGGGAGTATGGGCAGATACGCAGTATTTT. Protein: CASSKGLAGVWADTQYF.

Details on this clonotype: Sequence at one end of the junction differs from germline and may be a read error. This sequence joins TRBV18 and TRBJ1-2, with D possibly TRBD1 on 6 matching bases. CDR3 size: 13 residues. CDR1 and CDR2 (germline): KGHSH, LQKENI. The CDR3 loop reads CASSTGHPAFYIF. Written as DNA, the CDR3 is TGTGCCAGCTCCACGGGACACCCTGCCTTCTACATCTTC.

This clonotype showed up many times. J is TRBJ1-1 and V is TRBV19; D unresolved. Trimming shortened V by 6 bases and J by 0 bases, and 11 bases separated the two germline ends. This CDR3 comprises 14 residues. CDR1 and CDR2 (germline): LNHDA, SQIVND (reference sequence). Here the CDR3 reads CASRRTAMNTEAFF. DNA of the CDR3: TGTGCCAGTAGGAGGACGGCTATGAACACTGAAGCTTTCTTT.

The chain couples TRBV15 to TRBJ2-5; TRBD2 might be the D (6 bases). CDR3 size: 13 residues. Germline V gene data show CDR1 as LNHNV and CDR2 as YYDKDF (reference sequence). V was cut by 3 bases and J by 3 bases, with 8 bases left in between. CDR3 sequence (DNA): TGTGCCACCAGCAGGACTAGGGAAGAGACCCAGTACTTC. Amino acid sequence: CATSRTREETQYF.

This chain uses TRBV9 with TRBJ2-7; maybe TRBD2 (5 bases). This CDR3 has 11 residues. Between the trimmed V and J ends, which lost 2 bases and 7 bases, there was a span of 7 bases. Germline CDR1 SGDLS, CDR2 YYNGEE. The CDR3 DNA reads TGTGCCAGCAGCGTTACTAGGGAGCAGTACTTC. Translation gives CASSVTREQYF.

This clonotype was detected only a few times. This rearrangement joins TRBV7-9 to TRBJ1-2, with TRBD1 matching 8 bases. Trimming took 3 bases from V and 5 from J; bases not matched to a gene: 5. Germline V gene data show CDR1 as SEHNR and CDR2 as FQNEAQ (reference sequence). The CDR3 runs 14 residues. The CDR3 region is CASSFETGAYGYTF. CDR3 nucleotide sequence: TGTGCCAGCAGCTTCGAGACAGGGGCGTATGGCTACACCTTC.

This clonotype showed up just a few times. The V gene is TRBV19, the J gene TRBJ2-4; D gene uncertain. Germline CDR1 is LNHDA and CDR2 is SQIVND (reference sequence). V shed 5 bases and J shed 0 bases, with 11 bases lying between them. The length of the CDR3 is 15 residues. The CDR3 DNA follows: TGTGCCAGTAGTGTATCCGTGATAGCCAAAAACATTCAGTACTTC. It translates to CASSVSVIAKNIQYF. The variable domain in full, with the rest retrieved from reference TRBV19 and TRBJ2-4, is DGGITQSPKYLFRKEGQNVTLSCEQNLNHDAMYWYRQDPGQGLRLIYYSQIVNDFQKGDIAEGYSVSREKKESFPLTVTSAQKNPTAFYLCASSVSVIAKNIQYFGAGTRLSVL.

The chain links TRBV28 to TRBJ2-7, with 8 bases lining up with TRBD2. From germline, CDR1 is MDHEN and CDR2 SYDVKM. V gave up 3 bases and J gave up 0 bases; unmatched junction bases: 7. The CDR3 spans 16 residues. CDR3 sequence: CASSFEGSGTSYEQYF. In DNA, the CDR3 is TGTGCCAGCAGTTTTGAAGGTAGCGGGACCTCCTACGAGCAGTACTTC. The full variable domain, in which reference TRBV28 and TRBJ2-7 provide the parts outside the CDR3, is DVKVTQSSRYLVKRTGEKVFLECVQDMDHENMFWYRQDPGLGLRLIYFSYDVKMKEKGDIPEGYSVSREKKERFSLILESASTNQTSMYLCASSFEGSGTSYEQYFGPGTRLTVT.

Comments on this clonotype: A much larger clone is a single base away; this may be a read error. CDR3 protein: CASSPNTRNIEAFF. In DNA form, the CDR3 reads TGTGCCAGCAGTCCTAACACCAGGAACATTGAAGCTTTCTTT. The rearrangement uses TRBV28 and TRBJ1-1; D is unresolved. Germline loops: CDR1 MDHEN, CDR2 SYDVKM. The CDR3 has 14 amino acids.

At least ten counts were recorded for this clonotype. The V gene is TRBV20-1, the J gene TRBJ2-2; maybe TRBD1 (6 bases). In germline, CDR1 is DFQATT, CDR2 SNEGSKA (reference sequence). The CDR3 runs 15 residues. The V end lost 3 bases, the J end lost 0 bases, and 11 bases lay between the germline ends. The CDR3 loop reads CSARNGTTNTGELFF. CDR3 DNA: TGCAGTGCTAGGAATGGGACAACGAACACCGGGGAGCTGTTTTTT.

This clonotype has at least ten counts. The chain joins TRBV27 to TRBJ2-7; D may match TRBD1 or TRBD2 (5 bases each). The germline V gene encodes CDR1 MNHEY and CDR2 SMNVEV (reference sequence). This CDR3 contains 14 residues. The V and J ends lost 3 bases and 5 bases respectively, with 14 bases between them. This CDR3 reads CASSFLPRGDEQYF. In DNA form, the CDR3 reads TGTGCCAGCAGTTTCCTACCGAGGGGCGACGAGCAGTACTTC.

The sample holds many counts of this clonotype. The rearrangement links TRBV18 to TRBJ1-1; D call uncertain. The CDR3 spans 11 residues. Germline V gene data show CDR1 as KGHSH and CDR2 as LQKENI. The V and J ends lost 2 bases and 8 bases respectively, with 6 bases between them. The CDR3 reads CASSPVTEAFF. As DNA, the CDR3 is TGTGCCAGCTCACCAGTGACAGAAGCTTTCTTT.

The CDR3: CSARGRGLSNQPQHF. CDR3 nucleotides: TGCAGTGCTAGAGGCAGGGGGTTGAGCAATCAGCCCCAGCATTTT. The V and J genes are TRBV20-1 and TRBJ1-5, with TRBD1 matching over 7 bases. Losses at the gene ends were 1 base for V and 1 base for J; bases not matched to a gene: 4. The germline V gene encodes CDR1 DFQATT and CDR2 SNEGSKA (reference sequence). There are 15 residues in the CDR3.

The CDR3 region has the DNA TGTGCCAGCAGCCAAGATACAGCGAACACTGAAGCTTTCTTT. Translating it yields CASSQDTANTEAFF. The chain has TRBV14 and TRBJ1-1; no reliable D call. Germline V gene data show CDR1 as SGHDN and CDR2 as FVKESK. Trimming pared 0 bases from V and 1 base from J, leaving 6 bases between. The CDR3 is 14 amino acids.